The subject of this entry is one TCR beta chain. The target antigen is unknown. Other DNA sequences from this sample encode an identical CDR3 as well. Germline V gene sequence: CDR1 KGHSH, CDR2 LQKENI. This CDR3 region has 18 residues. Trimming took 2 bases from V and 0 from J, leaving 14 bases between them. CD45RO/CCR7/CD25/CD127/CD95/CD27 separated CD4+ naive, central memory, regulatory and stem cell-like memory cells by sorting. Reverse transcription of all isolated RNA meant that expressed TCRB transcripts were sequenced. An average of approximately 3.4 million reads was obtained for naive, central memory and regulatory T cell samples. TCRdb's table, derived via immunoSEQ multiplex PCR, lists solely in-frame clones and lacks some. The sample shows 310,000 or so clones, roughly 8.8% of them seen only once. This sample was included in a study of beta chain features in type 1 diabetes. Study observations and caveats: The study found that naive, central memory and Treg TCRB repertoires appeared more similar in patients than in healthy donors. In every one of the four CD4+ subsets, TCRB CDR3s were moderately but significantly shorter in Type 1 diabetes patients.

The chain couples TRBV18 to TRBJ2-6; D is possibly TRBD1 or TRBD2 (5 bases each). The sequence derives from a man in his thirties or forties with type 1 diabetes. The sequenced sample consisted of central memory CD4+ T cells from blood. CDR3 protein: CASSPGQGALSGANVLTF. The CDR3 DNA is TGTGCCAGCTCACCAGGGCAGGGAGCCCTCTCTGGGGCCAACGTCCTGACTTTC.